The rows below give T cell receptor beta chains drawn from one sample of a study of control samples from healthy donors and cancer patients. Profiling relied on immunoSEQ multiplex PCR, and the TCRdb table lists in-frame clones only, not all of them. The sample consists of roughly 450,000 clones, approximately 92% of them appearing once. The sequencing sample was made of PBMCs. These receptors were obtained from a man in his forties with head and neck cancer. The conserved cysteine and the conserved F or W are not part of the CDR3 here.

>TRBV5-1|TRBJ2-2
ASSLGLRSNTGELF
>TRBV5-5|TRBJ2-1
ASSLLGAREGYNEQF
>TRBV14|TRBJ2-3
ASSQAFLAGVADTQY
>TRBV27|TRBJ1-4
ASSPAGDGEKLF
>TRBV7-3|TRBJ2-1
ASSFTGTDTYNEQF
>TRBV4-3|TRBJ2-7
ASSFNRAPYEQY
>TRBV7-2|TRBJ1-1
ASSLAFGRTEAF
>TRBV18|TRBJ2-3
ASSPGTSGTGTDTQY
>TRBV28|TRBJ1-2
ASTIIPGGQGGYT
>TRBV15|TRBJ2-7
ATSYDRGPYEQY
>TRBV29-1|TRBJ2-7
SVEDGAQVGSEQY
>TRBV9|TRBJ2-3
ASGGLAGDLTDTQY
>TRBV12-3/TRBV12-4|TRBJ1-1
ASREGTEAF
>TRBV28|TRBJ2-1
ASSLFQRNEQF
>TRBV13|TRBJ2-7
ASSSLRGGLSSYEQY
>TRBV6-5|TRBJ2-5
ASSYPLSPRETQY
>TRBV2|TRBJ2-5
ASSEARQQETQY
>TRBV2|TRBJ1-2
ASTPAGRNRGNYGYT
>TRBV6-5|TRBJ2-7
ASSSNRVTSSYEQY
>TRBV6-2/TRBV6-3|TRBJ2-7
ASSYSAGSYEQY
>TRBV6-4|TRBJ2-1
ASSPSGGALNEQF
>TRBV7-2|TRBJ2-5
ASSLIREETQY
>TRBV5-4|TRBJ1-1
ASSFPGQGAKTEAF
>TRBV5-5|TRBJ2-5
ASSLLAGGNQETQY
>TRBV5-6|TRBJ1-3
ASSLGTVSGNTIY
>TRBV20-1|TRBJ2-3
SARGIPTQY
>TRBV18|TRBJ2-3
ASSPGTGDTDTQY
>TRBV28|TRBJ1-1
ASSPQQEAF
>TRBV7-3|TRBJ1-4
ASSLGPNEKLF
>TRBV7-9|TRBJ2-7
ASSRTTGQGVTEQY
>TRBV5-1|TRBJ1-4
ASSLEWAAKLF
>TRBV7-3|TRBJ2-2
ASSPSAANTGELF
>TRBV27|TRBJ2-1
ASSLGAGVDNEQF
>TRBV5-1|TRBJ2-1
ASSLGPGTGRNEQF